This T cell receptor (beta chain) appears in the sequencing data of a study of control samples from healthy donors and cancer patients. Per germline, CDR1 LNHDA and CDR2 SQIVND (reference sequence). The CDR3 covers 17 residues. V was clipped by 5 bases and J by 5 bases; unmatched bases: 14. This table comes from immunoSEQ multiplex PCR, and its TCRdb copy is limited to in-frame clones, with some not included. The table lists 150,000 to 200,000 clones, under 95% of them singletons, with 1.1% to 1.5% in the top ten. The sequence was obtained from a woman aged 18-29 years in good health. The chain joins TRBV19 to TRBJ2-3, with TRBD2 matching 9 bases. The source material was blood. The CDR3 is CASSPHLAGYLKDTQYF. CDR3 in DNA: TGTGCCAGTAGTCCCCATCTAGCGGGGTATTTGAAAGATACGCAGTATTTT.